The subject of this entry is one TCR beta chain. This entry is derived from a study of blood T cell repertoires in COVID-19. Study summary: The United States, Italy and Spain supplied acute and convalescent COVID-19 samples. T cells, B-cell-depleted T cells, or PBMCs supplied cDNA or gDNA.

As originally analysed: Reference gene primer amplification yielded estimated nucleated cell counts. Clones were read by immunoSEQ multiplex PCR, and TCRdb kept only the in-frame ones, dropping some. That table gives V, J and clone size, and the DNA gave D and trimming. The sample records approximately 170,000 clones, 80% to 90% being singletons. Germline-derived CDR1 and CDR2 are SGHRS and YFSETQ. V dropped 2 bases and J dropped 9 bases, with 15 bases sitting between them. This CDR3 region has 14 residues. The sequence was collected from a woman in her sixties or seventies who had recovered from COVID-19. The sequenced material came from peripheral blood. V gene TRBV5-1 combines with J gene TRBJ2-1; D may be TRBD2 (5 bases). CDR3 DNA sequence: TGCGCCAGCAGCTTTCCCAGCTTTGGGAGTGAGCAGTTCTTC. Its translation is CASSFPSFGSEQFF.